The next 12 T cell receptor beta chains were all read from a single sample in a study of PD-1 blockade in classical Hodgkin lymphoma. The data were produced by immunoSEQ multiplex PCR, yet TCRdb's version contains in-frame clones alone and is incomplete. The table has 90,000 to 110,000 clones, around 90% seen once. The time point here: cycle 4 day 1 (C4D1), after less than seven weeks of nivolumab. Following autologous stem cell transplantation, relapse occurred in every patient, and exposure to brentuximab vedotin varied. The sample here was peripheral blood mononuclear cells (PBMCs), taken before the fourth cycle of nivolumab. The receptors originated from a human donor with classical Hodgkin lymphoma.

Here the CDR3 reads CASSIVIAGGNEQFF. The DNA of the CDR3 is TGTGCCAGTAGTATAGTCATAGCGGGAGGAAATGAGCAGTTCTTC. J is TRBJ2-1 and V is TRBV19; 10 bases are shared with TRBD2. This CDR3 contains 15 residues. Germline V gives CDR1 LNHDA, CDR2 SQIVND (reference sequence). V gave up 1 base and J gave up 7 bases; unmatched junction bases: 4.

This clone is a singleton in its sample. V usage is TRBV2 and J usage is TRBJ2-4; 11 nucleotides line up with TRBD1. The CDR3 loop spans 13 amino acids. Germline V gives CDR1 SNHLY, CDR2 FYNNEI. The ends lost 4 bases at V and 9 bases at J; junction bases unmatched: 2. In DNA form, the CDR3 reads TGTGCCAGCAGTGTGGGGACAGGGGGCATTCAGTACTTC. Amino acid sequence: CASSVGTGGIQYF. The whole variable domain, filled in from reference TRBV2 and TRBJ2-4, reads EPEVTQTPSHQVTQMGQEVILRCVPISNHLYFYWYRQILGQKVEFLVSFYNNEISEKSEIFDDQFSVERPDGSNFTLKIRSTKLEDSAMYFCASSVGTGGIQYFGAGTRLSVL.

J is TRBJ1-6 and V is TRBV25-1; D is unresolved. The CDR3 consists of 13 residues. V lost 0 bases and J 11 bases, leaving 8 bases between the germline ends. Germline CDR1 is MGHDK and CDR2 is SYGVNS. CDR3 loop: CASSEYGEPPLHF. CDR3 DNA sequence: TGTGCCAGCAGTGAATACGGGGAACCACCCCTCCACTTT.

The chain is built from TRBV19 and TRBJ2-7, with TRBD2 matching over 7 bases. After removal of 5 bases from V and 9 bases from J, the junction contained 10 bases not matched to a gene. This CDR3 region has 13 residues. Germline V CDR1 and CDR2: LNHDA, SQIVND (reference sequence). The CDR3 spells CASSLASGMGQYF. The DNA for the CDR3 is TGTGCCAGTAGTCTTGCGAGCGGGATGGGGCAGTACTTC.

The J gene is TRBJ1-2, the V gene TRBV4-2, with 9 bases that match TRBD1. The CDR3 consists of 15 residues. Germline V gene data show CDR1 as LGHNA and CDR2 as YNFKEQ. V trimming: 1 base; J trimming: 7 bases; junction bases outside the gene matches: 7. CDR3 nucleotides: TGTGCCAGCAGCCAAGTGGGGACAGGGAGTGGTGGCTACACCTTC. It encodes CASSQVGTGSGGYTF.

This rearrangement joins TRBV7-2 to TRBJ1-5; TRBD1 is a possible D gene (5 bases). Germline CDR1 and CDR2: SGHTA and FQGNSA. The germline V and J ends were trimmed by 3 bases and 4 bases, with 13 bases remaining between them. There are 15 residues in the CDR3. CDR3 sequence (DNA): TGTGCCAGCAGCTTGGAGAGGGGTTTGAATCAGCCCCAGCATTTT. This translates into CASSLERGLNQPQHF.

The gene calls are TRBV7-9 and TRBJ2-3, with D hard to call. The V end lost 5 bases, the J end lost 4 bases, and 10 bases lay between the germline ends. This CDR3 has 13 residues. Germline assignment: CDR1 SEHNR and CDR2 FQNEAQ (reference sequence). The DNA of the CDR3 is TGTGCCAGCAGCCAAAGTTTGGCAGATACGCAGTATTTT. Its translation: CASSQSLADTQYF.

The chain combines TRBV6-1 with TRBJ1-1; D is unresolved. Germline V gives CDR1 MNHNS, CDR2 SASEGT. V was pared by 5 bases and J by 3 bases, with 10 bases between. The CDR3 is made up of 13 amino acids. DNA for the CDR3: TGTGCCAGCAGTCCTATCAAGCACACTGAAGCTTTCTTT. Translating it yields CASSPIKHTEAFF.

V is TRBV28 and J is TRBJ1-2; TRBD1 might be the D (5 bases). Trimming removed 10 bases from V and 0 bases from J, with 21 bases in between. CDR1 and CDR2 (germline): MDHEN, SYDVKM. This CDR3 spans 16 amino acids. CDR3: CANLKFRQLANYGYTF. As DNA, the CDR3 is TGTGCCAACTTAAAATTTAGACAGTTAGCTAACTATGGCTACACCTTC.

The chain couples TRBV28 to TRBJ1-1; D remains unclear. Germline CDR1 and CDR2: MDHEN and SYDVKM. V was clipped by 2 bases and J by 5 bases, with 6 bases between them. This CDR3 region has 12 residues. CDR3 in DNA: TGTGCCAGCAGTTTACGGGCAACTGAAGCTTTCTTT. Translating gives CASSLRATEAFF.

CDR3 amino acids: CASSVGTSGTFNYEQYF. The DNA for the CDR3 is TGTGCCAGCAGCGTGGGGACTAGCGGAACCTTTAACTACGAGCAGTACTTC. This chain connects TRBV11-2 to TRBJ2-7; TRBD2 agrees at 11 bases. CDR1 and CDR2 from the germline V gene are SGHAT and FQNNGV. The CDR3 covers 17 residues. Germline trimming cut 5 bases from V and 3 bases from J; bases unmatched to any gene: 12.

The rearrangement links TRBV6-1 to TRBJ2-3; 10 nucleotides agree with TRBD2. The CDR3 is made up of 13 amino acids. V gave up 9 bases and J gave up 5 bases; unmatched junction bases: 5. CDR1 and CDR2 from the germline V gene are MNHNS and SASEGT. CDR3 protein: CASKREGLDTQYF. The CDR3 region has the DNA TGTGCCAGTAAGCGGGAGGGCCTAGATACGCAGTATTTT.